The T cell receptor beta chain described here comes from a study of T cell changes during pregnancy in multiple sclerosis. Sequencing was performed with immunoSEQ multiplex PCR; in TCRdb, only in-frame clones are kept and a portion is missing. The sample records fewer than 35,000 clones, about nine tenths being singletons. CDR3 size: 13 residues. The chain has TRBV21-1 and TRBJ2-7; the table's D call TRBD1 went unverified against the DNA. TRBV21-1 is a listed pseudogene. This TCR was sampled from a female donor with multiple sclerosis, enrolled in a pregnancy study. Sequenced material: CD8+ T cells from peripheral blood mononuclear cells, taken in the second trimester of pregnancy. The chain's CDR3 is CASSKGQGTEQYF. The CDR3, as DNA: TGTGCCAGCAGCAAGGGGCAGGGGACCGAGCAGTACTTC.